These T cell receptor beta chains were read from a single sample in a study of OX40 agonist ivuxolimab in advanced cancers. TCRdb keeps only in-frame clones here, not all; method: immunoSEQ multiplex PCR. Of roughly 67,000 clones listed, around 90% are singletons. This specimen consisted of CD4+ or CD8+ T cells sorted from blood, obtained in a trial of the OX40 agonist ivuxolimab. The receptor set was obtained from an adult with an advanced solid tumor such as melanoma, head and neck, liver or kidney cancer. Each CDR3 is given with its conserved first and last residue. D genes are given only for firm matches. Expanded clones are given a class, and other clones once, few, many or no size at all.

d_gene: NA
v_gene: TRBV4-3
abundance: NA
j_gene: TRBJ2-4
CDR3aa: CASSQDRGRGGQNIQYF
CDR3nt: TGCGCCAGCAGCCAAGATCGGGGCAGGGGAGGCCAAAACATTCAGTACTTC

d_gene: TRBD1
v_gene: TRBV4-3
abundance: few
j_gene: TRBJ2-2
CDR3aa: CASSLGQGAGELFF
CDR3nt: TGCGCCAGCAGCCTGGGACAGGGGGCCGGGGAGCTGTTTTTT

d_gene: NA
v_gene: TRBV5-1
abundance: NA
j_gene: TRBJ1-2
CDR3aa: CASSLDAGTNYGYTF
CDR3nt: TGCGCCAGCAGCTTGGATGCAGGCACTAACTATGGCTACACCTTC

d_gene: NA
v_gene: TRBV10-3
abundance: NA
j_gene: TRBJ1-5
CDR3aa: CAISESAQGQPQHF
CDR3nt: TGTGCCATCAGTGAGTCCGCACAGGGACAGCCCCAGCATTTT

d_gene: NA
v_gene: TRBV7-8
abundance: NA
j_gene: TRBJ2-4
CDR3aa: CASSARDRVAKNIQYF
CDR3nt: TGTGCCAGCAGCGCACGGGACCGAGTAGCCAAAAACATTCAGTACTTC

d_gene: TRBD1
v_gene: TRBV10-3
abundance: NA
j_gene: TRBJ2-3
CDR3aa: CAIRGTGASTDTQYF
CDR3nt: TGTGCCATCAGAGGGACAGGGGCTAGCACAGATACGCAGTATTTT

d_gene: TRBD1
v_gene: TRBV5-1
abundance: NA
j_gene: TRBJ2-2
CDR3aa: CASRAGQGRNTGELFF
CDR3nt: TGCGCCAGCAGGGCGGGACAGGGGCGGAACACCGGGGAGCTGTTTTTT

d_gene: NA
v_gene: TRBV5-6
abundance: NA
j_gene: TRBJ2-5
CDR3aa: CASSASGTQETQYF
CDR3nt: TGTGCCAGCAGCGCCTCCGGCACCCAAGAGACCCAGTACTTC

d_gene: TRBD1
v_gene: TRBV4-2
abundance: NA
j_gene: TRBJ2-2
CDR3aa: CASSQDQGVGELFF
CDR3nt: TGTGCCAGCAGCCAAGATCAGGGGGTCGGGGAGCTGTTTTTT

d_gene: TRBD1
v_gene: TRBV5-1
abundance: NA
j_gene: TRBJ2-3
CDR3aa: CASSALQGQGTDTQYF
CDR3nt: TGCGCCAGCAGCGCCTTACAGGGGCAAGGCACAGATACGCAGTATTTT

d_gene: TRBD1
v_gene: TRBV5-6
abundance: NA
j_gene: TRBJ2-7
CDR3aa: CASSLTGKYEQYF
CDR3nt: TGTGCCAGCAGTTTGACAGGGAAGTACGAGCAGTACTTC

d_gene: NA
v_gene: TRBV9
abundance: NA
j_gene: TRBJ1-1
CDR3aa: CASSVRMNTEAFF
CDR3nt: TGTGCCAGCAGCGTAAGGATGAACACTGAAGCTTTCTTT

d_gene: TRBD1
v_gene: TRBV7-2
abundance: NA
j_gene: TRBJ1-1
CDR3aa: CASSLWGQGSRNTEAFF
CDR3nt: TGTGCCAGCAGCTTGTGGGGACAGGGGTCCAGGAACACTGAAGCTTTCTTT

d_gene: TRBD1
v_gene: TRBV5-4
abundance: NA
j_gene: TRBJ1-6
CDR3aa: CASRTGQGNSPLHF
CDR3nt: TGTGCCAGCAGAACCGGACAGGGTAATTCACCCCTCCACTTT

d_gene: NA
v_gene: TRBV13
abundance: few
j_gene: TRBJ2-3
CDR3aa: CASSLVGLNTDTQYF
CDR3nt: TGTGCCAGCAGCTTAGTGGGACTTAACACAGATACGCAGTATTTT

d_gene: TRBD2
v_gene: TRBV19
abundance: NA
j_gene: TRBJ2-1
CDR3aa: CASSIERGGVNEQFF
CDR3nt: TGTGCCAGTAGTATCGAACGGGGGGGCGTGAATGAGCAGTTCTTC

d_gene: NA
v_gene: TRBV6-6
abundance: NA
j_gene: TRBJ2-1
CDR3aa: CASSYAEAVDEQFF
CDR3nt: TGTGCCAGCAGTTACGCTGAGGCAGTTGATGAGCAGTTCTTC

d_gene: NA
v_gene: TRBV29-1
abundance: NA
j_gene: TRBJ2-5
CDR3aa: CSVDSPRGETQYF
CDR3nt: TGCAGCGTTGATTCTCCTAGGGGAGAGACCCAGTACTTC

d_gene: NA
v_gene: TRBV11-1
abundance: NA
j_gene: TRBJ2-1
CDR3aa: CASRARAGPYNEQFF
CDR3nt: TGTGCCAGCAGGGCAAGGGCAGGCCCCTACAATGAGCAGTTCTTC

d_gene: NA
v_gene: TRBV5-1
abundance: NA
j_gene: TRBJ2-1
CDR3aa: CASSLAPGAGRNEQFF
CDR3nt: TGCGCCAGCAGCTTGGCCCCCGGGGCGGGGCGCAATGAGCAGTTCTTC

d_gene: NA
v_gene: TRBV5-6
abundance: NA
j_gene: TRBJ1-6
CDR3aa: CASSLEGGSSYNSPLHF
CDR3nt: TGTGCCAGCAGCTTGGAGGGCGGTAGCTCCTATAATTCACCCCTCCACTTT

d_gene: TRBD1
v_gene: TRBV5-1
abundance: once
j_gene: TRBJ1-4
CDR3aa: CASSGPGQGVTNEKLFF
CDR3nt: TGCGCCAGCAGCGGGCCGGGACAGGGGGTAACTAATGAAAAACTGTTTTTT

d_gene: NA
v_gene: TRBV6-4
abundance: NA
j_gene: TRBJ2-7
CDR3aa: CASSRTASEGGLYEQYF
CDR3nt: TGTGCCAGCAGCCGGACAGCCTCCGAAGGGGGGCTCTACGAGCAGTACTTC

d_gene: NA
v_gene: TRBV6-1
abundance: NA
j_gene: TRBJ2-7
CDR3aa: CASSRQGDEQYF
CDR3nt: TGTGCCAGCAGTCGCCAGGGAGACGAGCAGTACTTC

d_gene: TRBD1
v_gene: TRBV6-1
abundance: NA
j_gene: TRBJ2-2
CDR3aa: CASSRTGANTGELFF
CDR3nt: TGTGCCAGCAGTCGGACAGGCGCGAACACCGGGGAGCTGTTTTTT

d_gene: NA
v_gene: TRBV7-2
abundance: NA
j_gene: TRBJ1-4
CDR3aa: CASSLRGWGEKLFF
CDR3nt: TGTGCCAGCAGCTTACGGGGGTGGGGTGAAAAACTGTTTTTT

d_gene: NA
v_gene: TRBV12-5
abundance: NA
j_gene: TRBJ2-7
CDR3aa: CASGFPYEQYF
CDR3nt: TGTGCTAGTGGTTTTCCCTACGAGCAGTACTTC

d_gene: TRBD1
v_gene: TRBV11-2
abundance: NA
j_gene: TRBJ1-1
CDR3aa: CASSADRGSMNTEAFF
CDR3nt: TGTGCCAGCAGCGCGGACAGGGGTTCAATGAACACTGAAGCTTTCTTT

d_gene: NA
v_gene: TRBV6-1
abundance: NA
j_gene: TRBJ2-2
CDR3aa: CASSEVVDTGELFF
CDR3nt: TGTGCCAGCAGTGAAGTTGTGGACACCGGGGAGCTGTTTTTT

d_gene: NA
v_gene: TRBV29-1
abundance: NA
j_gene: TRBJ1-4
CDR3aa: CSVAGALGEKLFF
CDR3nt: TGCAGCGTTGCAGGGGCGTTAGGTGAAAAACTGTTTTTT

d_gene: NA
v_gene: TRBV2
abundance: NA
j_gene: TRBJ2-1
CDR3aa: CASSEAGFGEQFF
CDR3nt: TGTGCCAGCAGTGAAGCAGGGTTCGGTGAGCAGTTCTTC

d_gene: TRBD1
v_gene: TRBV6-6
abundance: NA
j_gene: TRBJ1-2
CDR3aa: CASIGQGYGYTF
CDR3nt: TGTGCCAGCATCGGACAGGGGTACGGCTACACCTTC

d_gene: NA
v_gene: TRBV6-1
abundance: NA
j_gene: TRBJ2-1
CDR3aa: CASSPRVARSSEQFF
CDR3nt: TGTGCCAGCAGTCCCCGCGTTGCGCGAAGCAGTGAGCAGTTCTTC

d_gene: NA
v_gene: TRBV21-1
abundance: NA
j_gene: TRBJ2-3
CDR3aa: CASSKGCAAGGIYSTDTQYF
CDR3nt: TGTGCCAGCAGCAAAGGGTGTGCAGCGGGGGGCATTTATAGCACAGATACGCAGTATTTT

d_gene: NA
v_gene: TRBV7-2
abundance: NA
j_gene: TRBJ2-1
CDR3aa: CASSSPWQGRDEQFF
CDR3nt: TGTGCCAGCAGCTCCCCTTGGCAGGGTCGGGATGAGCAGTTCTTC

d_gene: NA
v_gene: TRBV5-5
abundance: NA
j_gene: TRBJ1-1
CDR3aa: CASIPGGFGNTEAFF
CDR3nt: TGTGCCAGCATCCCCGGTGGATTCGGGAACACTGAAGCTTTCTTT

d_gene: NA
v_gene: TRBV7-9
abundance: NA
j_gene: TRBJ2-7
CDR3aa: CASSPGPRDGGAYEQYF
CDR3nt: TGTGCCAGCAGCCCAGGCCCCCGGGACGGTGGGGCCTACGAGCAGTACTTC

d_gene: NA
v_gene: TRBV4-3
abundance: NA
j_gene: TRBJ2-7
CDR3aa: CASSEALGIRVSDEQYF
CDR3nt: TGCGCCAGCAGCGAGGCCCTGGGAATCAGGGTTTCCGACGAGCAGTACTTC

d_gene: NA
v_gene: TRBV19
abundance: NA
j_gene: TRBJ2-1
CDR3aa: CASSQQVGNNEQFF
CDR3nt: TGTGCCAGTAGTCAACAGGTCGGGAACAATGAGCAGTTCTTC

d_gene: TRBD1
v_gene: TRBV25-1
abundance: NA
j_gene: TRBJ1-2
CDR3aa: CASSDGDRAPGYGYTF
CDR3nt: TGTGCCAGCAGTGATGGTGACAGGGCCCCTGGGTATGGCTACACCTTC

d_gene: TRBD1
v_gene: TRBV30
abundance: once
j_gene: TRBJ1-2
CDR3aa: CAWSPGQGSGYTF
CDR3nt: TGTGCCTGGAGTCCTGGACAGGGCAGCGGCTACACCTTC

d_gene: NA
v_gene: TRBV11-2
abundance: NA
j_gene: TRBJ1-2
CDR3aa: CASSLAGTSNRGYTF
CDR3nt: TGTGCCAGCAGCTTAGCGGGGACTTCTAATCGTGGCTACACCTTC

d_gene: TRBD1
v_gene: TRBV10-1
abundance: NA
j_gene: TRBJ2-7
CDR3aa: CASSEFVGQGEVEQYF
CDR3nt: TGCGCCAGCAGTGAATTCGTGGGACAGGGTGAAGTTGAGCAGTACTTC

d_gene: NA
v_gene: TRBV30
abundance: NA
j_gene: TRBJ1-1
CDR3aa: CAWKVAGTNTEAFF
CDR3nt: TGTGCCTGGAAGGTCGCGGGGACCAACACTGAAGCTTTCTTT

d_gene: NA
v_gene: TRBV18
abundance: NA
j_gene: TRBJ1-4
CDR3aa: CASSPSLEEKLFF
CDR3nt: TGTGCCAGCTCACCAAGTCTGGAAGAAAAACTGTTTTTT

d_gene: NA
v_gene: TRBV5-5
abundance: NA
j_gene: TRBJ1-3
CDR3aa: CASSLSSGNTIYF
CDR3nt: TGTGCCAGCAGCTTGAGCTCTGGAAACACCATATATTTT